This record looks at one T cell receptor beta chain sequence and its context. Its antigen is still unknown. No base quality values were provided; no much bigger clone lies one nucleotide off. The CDR3 starts with the cysteine, ends with the phenylalanine, and has 18 residues. The only DNA kept is the CDR3, 54 bases in frame from the first base. Sequences SGHTA (CDR1) and FQGTGA (CDR2) are obtained from the germline V gene. V is shortened by 0 bases, J by 1 base, and the region joining them spans 18 bases. Genomic DNA was isolated from the sorted cells so that the TCRbeta CDR3 region could be sequenced. TCRbeta CDR3 regions were sequenced using the immunoSEQ Assay. TCRdb retrieved this table from immuneACCESS and kept in-frame rearrangements only. Not all clones are present; in checked studies, unresolved V genes account for under half, and no reason is known for the remainder. A total of 94,000 or so clones appear in this sample, 80% to 85% of them only once. The ten largest clones capture 1% to 1.3% of the sample.

This sample was included in a study of OX40 agonist ivuxolimab in advanced cancers. In terms of the full investigation: Ivuxolimab was an agonistic, fully human IgG2 monoclonal antibody directed against OX40 (CD134), a costimulatory receptor. Intravenous ivuxolimab was administered to patients every 2 weeks at six dose levels: 0.01, 0.1, 0.3, 1.5, 3 and 10 mg/kg. Among the 52 dose-escalation patients, some 20 had hepatocellular carcinoma, 15 or so melanoma, 9 renal cell carcinoma and 9 head and neck cancer. In the dose-escalation cohort, more than 75% of patients were male, and the mean age was approximately 55 years, with a range of about 23 to 90. Patients were allowed to have had prior anti-PD-1, anti-PD-L1 or anti-CTLA-4 therapy, and around 43% of the dose-escalation patients had been treated with checkpoint inhibitors. Partial responses were achieved by three dose-escalation patients, of whom one had hepatocellular carcinoma and two had cutaneous melanoma. Peripheral TCRbeta sequencing was intended to test whether TCR sequence diversity was altered and clonal T-cell expansion was caused by ivuxolimab. The paper reports the monotherapy dose-escalation portion (N of about 54 patients) of the phase I ivuxolimab trial. Summary of the overall study and its limitations: In partial responders in the 0.1-3.0 mg/kg groups, normalized peripheral clonal expansion was found to be among the lowest, especially among CD8+ T cells. After ivuxolimab, expanded clones were on average more numerous among CD8+ T cells than among CD4+ T cells. Clonal expansion of both CD4+ and CD8+ blood T cells was observed from baseline to week 6 at doses 0.1 to 3.0 mg/kg. The antigen specificity of the peripheral T cells that underwent clonal expansion was not determined. Low levels of normalized T-cell clonal expansion were also seen in some nonresponding patients.

Patients with a history of autoimmune disease or receiving systemic immunosuppression were excluded from the trial. Peripheral blood for TCR sequencing was collected from all dose cohorts at baseline, on cycle 4 day 1, and on cycle 7 day 1. The samples were drawn from a first-in-human, open-label, multicenter phase I dose-escalation trial of ivuxolimab. The trial enrolled adults with locally advanced or metastatic head and neck squamous cell, hepatocellular, melanoma or renal cell carcinoma. Before TCR sequencing, CD4+ T cells and CD8+ T cells from peripheral blood were sorted into separate populations.

This sample comprised CD4+ or CD8+ T cells sorted from blood, obtained in a trial of the OX40 agonist ivuxolimab. The rearranged segments are TRBV7-3 and TRBJ1-2; no confident D gene assignment can be made. The source of this sequence is an adult with an advanced solid tumor such as melanoma, head and neck, liver or kidney cancer. The sequence in DNA is TGTGCCAGCAGCTTAACCGCCCCTCCCAGTTTGAATAACTATGGCTACACCTTC. It translates as CASSLTAPPSLNNYGYTF.